This T cell receptor (beta chain) is from a study of T-cell memory formation after mild COVID-19. Background on the study: Across donors, TCR clusters were largely donor specific.

V dropped 0 bases and J dropped 0 bases, with 12 bases sitting between them. Germline V gene sequence: CDR1 LGHNA, CDR2 YNFKEQ. This CDR3 region has 17 residues. This clonotype has more than one count but fewer than ten. TCRdb used MiXCR to reprocess the 5' RACE reads, holding one entry per CDR3 protein. The table includes some 150,000 distinct CDR3 sequences, 6% detected once. V gene TRBV4-2 combines with J gene TRBJ1-5; D not certain. This clonotype originated in an adult woman who had mild COVID-19 (a few samples of this study predate the infection). Cell type and time point are not known. Sequenced: PBMCs or a T cell subset sorted from them (not recorded which). CDR3 nucleotide sequence: TGTGCCAGCAGCCAAGATCTCGGACGGGTTAGCAATCAGCCCCAGCATTTT. Protein product: CASSQDLGRVSNQPQHF.